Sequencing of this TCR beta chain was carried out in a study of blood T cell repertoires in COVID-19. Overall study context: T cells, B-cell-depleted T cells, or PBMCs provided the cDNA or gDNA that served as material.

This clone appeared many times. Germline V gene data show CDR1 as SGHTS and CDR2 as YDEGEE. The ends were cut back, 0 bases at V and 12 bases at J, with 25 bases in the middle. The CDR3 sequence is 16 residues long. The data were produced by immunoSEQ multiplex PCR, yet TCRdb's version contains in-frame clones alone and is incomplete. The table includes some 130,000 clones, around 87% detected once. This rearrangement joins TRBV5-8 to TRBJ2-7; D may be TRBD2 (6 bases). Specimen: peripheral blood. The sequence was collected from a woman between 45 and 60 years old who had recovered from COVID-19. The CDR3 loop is CASSLGLLVRAGSLYF. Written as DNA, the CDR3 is TGTGCCAGCAGCTTGGGTCTCCTAGTACGGGCGGGATCTCTGTACTTC. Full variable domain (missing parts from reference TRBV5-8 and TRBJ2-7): EAGVTQSPTHLIKTRGQQATLRCSPISGHTSVYWYQQALGLGLQFLLWYDEGEERNRGNFPPRFSGRQFPNYSSELNVNALELEDSALYLCASSLGLLVRAGSLYFGPGTRLTVT.